A selection of T cell receptor beta chains follows, all from one sample in a study of T cells after yellow fever vaccination. Each CDR3 protein is one row after TCRdb ran MiXCR on the 5' RACE reads. Of just under 600,000 distinct CDR3 sequences in the sample, roughly 14% were seen once. The input for sequencing was PBMCs, taken on the day of the yellow fever booster vaccination. The receptors were sampled from a man aged 25-45 years who received the YFV17D yellow fever vaccine. Both conserved end residues are part of each CDR3. Fields, in order: V gene, J gene, clone size, D gene, CDR3 DNA, CDR3 protein. The D gene is left open where the match is weak. Size values are once, few and many counts, or a class for expanded clones, and some rows have none.

V: TRBV19
J: TRBJ1-1
size: few
D: .
DNA: TGTGCCAGTAAACCGGAGTTCATGAACACTGAAGCTTTCTTT
CDR3: CASKPEFMNTEAFF

V: TRBV28
J: TRBJ2-3
size: .
D: .
DNA: TGTGCCAGCAGTTGGGACCTACTCACAGATACGCAGTATTTT
CDR3: CASSWDLLTDTQYF

V: TRBV11-2
J: TRBJ2-2
size: .
D: TRBD1
DNA: TGTGCCAGCAGCCCAAACCCCTACAGGGGCGACTTGAACACCGGGGAGCTGTTTTTT
CDR3: CASSPNPYRGDLNTGELFF

V: TRBV7-6
J: TRBJ2-2
size: few
D: .
DNA: TGTGCCAGCAGCGCCGACATCGCGGCAAGACAGAAGAACACCGGGGAGCTGTTTTTT
CDR3: CASSADIAARQKNTGELFF

V: TRBV28
J: TRBJ2-1
size: few
D: .
DNA: TGTGCCAGCACTCCCCCCGGCTCCTACAATGAGCAGTTCTTC
CDR3: CASTPPGSYNEQFF

V: TRBV27
J: TRBJ2-7
size: many
D: TRBD2
DNA: TGTGCCAGCAGTCCATCCCTAGCGGGAGTCGAGCAGTACTTC
CDR3: CASSPSLAGVEQYF

V: TRBV19
J: TRBJ1-5
size: .
D: TRBD1
DNA: TGTGCCAGTACTCCACAGGGGAGTCAGCCCCAGCATTTT
CDR3: CASTPQGSQPQHF

V: TRBV6-1
J: TRBJ2-2
size: many
D: TRBD2
DNA: TGTGCCACCAGCCGAGCGGGAACCCTCACCGGGGAGCTGTTTTTT
CDR3: CATSRAGTLTGELFF

V: TRBV27
J: TRBJ1-2
size: few
D: .
DNA: TGTGCCAGCAGGCCAATTGACAGTCTTACCTATGGCTACACCTTC
CDR3: CASRPIDSLTYGYTF

V: TRBV6-2/TRBV6-3
J: TRBJ2-5
size: few
D: TRBD2
DNA: TGTGCCAGCAGTCCCTACACTAGCGGGAGTACGAAAGAGACCCAGTACTTC
CDR3: CASSPYTSGSTKETQYF

V: TRBV3-1
J: TRBJ1-6
size: few
D: .
DNA: TGTGCCAGCAGCCAAGTTGGTGTCTCCTTAAATTCACCCCTCCACTTT
CDR3: CASSQVGVSLNSPLHF

V: TRBV7-2
J: TRBJ1-4
size: .
D: .
DNA: TGTGCCAGCAGCTTAGTAGGGGGGCAACTAACGAATGAAAAACTGTTTTTT
CDR3: CASSLVGGQLTNEKLFF

V: TRBV18
J: TRBJ2-7
size: few
D: TRBD1
DNA: TGTGCCAGCACTCCAGGGGGCCTCTACGAGCAGTACTTC
CDR3: CASTPGGLYEQYF

V: TRBV7-2
J: TRBJ2-7
size: .
D: .
DNA: TGTGCCAGCAGCTTAGTCCAGGATGCGGCCAGCGTGACCGAGCAGTACTTC
CDR3: CASSLVQDAASVTEQYF

V: TRBV7-6
J: TRBJ2-1
size: many
D: TRBD2
DNA: TGTGCCAGCAGTCTAAGCGGGAGTCAGGGGAGTGAGCAGTTCTTC
CDR3: CASSLSGSQGSEQFF

V: TRBV5-1
J: TRBJ2-3
size: few
D: TRBD1
DNA: TGCGCCAGCAGCTTAAAAGCAGGGGGAGCTAGCACAGATACGCAGTATTTT
CDR3: CASSLKAGGASTDTQYF

V: TRBV7-2
J: TRBJ1-1
size: many
D: .
DNA: TGTGCCAGCAGCTTAAGACGGGGGGAACTCACTGAAGCTTTCTTT
CDR3: CASSLRRGELTEAFF

V: TRBV20-1
J: TRBJ2-5
size: .
D: TRBD2
DNA: TGCAGTGCGAGCCGGACTAGCGGGACGCTCGGAGAGACCCAGTACTTC
CDR3: CSASRTSGTLGETQYF

V: TRBV5-1
J: TRBJ1-1
size: few
D: .
DNA: TGCGCCAGCAGCTTCCGAACAGAGATGAACACTGAAGCTTTCTTT
CDR3: CASSFRTEMNTEAFF

V: TRBV20-1
J: TRBJ1-1
size: many
D: .
DNA: TGCAGTGCTAGTCGGCACAACAGTCGCGACGCTTTCTTT
CDR3: CSASRHNSRDAFF

V: TRBV7-9
J: TRBJ1-1
size: few
D: .
DNA: TGTGCCAGCAGCCGAATCGGGCAGGGCACTGAAGCTTTCTTT
CDR3: CASSRIGQGTEAFF

V: TRBV6-2/TRBV6-3
J: TRBJ1-3
size: few
D: .
DNA: TGTGCCAGCACCCCCGGGACGGGCTCTGGAAACACCATATATTTT
CDR3: CASTPGTGSGNTIYF

V: TRBV5-1
J: TRBJ2-7
size: .
D: .
DNA: TGCGCCAGCAGCGTCCCCGGACAGTCCTACGAGCAGTACTTC
CDR3: CASSVPGQSYEQYF

V: TRBV7-2
J: TRBJ2-2
size: .
D: TRBD1
DNA: TGTGCCAGCAGCTGGACAGGAGGAGGTCCCGGGGAGCTGTTTTTT
CDR3: CASSWTGGGPGELFF

V: TRBV7-6
J: TRBJ2-5
size: many
D: .
DNA: TGTGCCAGCAGCTTATCAGGGGTGGGGGAGACCCAGTACTTC
CDR3: CASSLSGVGETQYF

V: TRBV7-8
J: TRBJ2-7
size: .
D: .
DNA: TGTGCCAGCAGCTCGCACCGACAGGCCAACGAGCAGTACTTC
CDR3: CASSSHRQANEQYF

V: TRBV7-8
J: TRBJ2-1
size: .
D: .
DNA: TGTGCCAGCAGCTTAGGCTGGCGTAAATCCTACAATGAGCAGTTCTTC
CDR3: CASSLGWRKSYNEQFF

V: TRBV14
J: TRBJ2-2
size: few
D: .
DNA: TGTGCCAGCAGCCAAGAGAGGTTACGTTCCGGGGAGCTGTTTTTT
CDR3: CASSQERLRSGELFF

V: TRBV12-3/TRBV12-4
J: TRBJ2-5
size: many
D: TRBD1
DNA: TGTGCCAGCAGTCCCCGGACAGGGTCAGACGAGACCCAGTACTTC
CDR3: CASSPRTGSDETQYF

V: TRBV20-1
J: TRBJ2-5
size: few
D: TRBD1
DNA: TGCAGTGCTAGGAGAACAGGGGTAGAGACCCAGTACTTC
CDR3: CSARRTGVETQYF

V: TRBV7-2
J: TRBJ2-1
size: .
D: TRBD2
DNA: TGTGCCAGCAGCTTAATGGGAGCGGGGGCCTACAATGAGCAGTTCTTC
CDR3: CASSLMGAGAYNEQFF

V: TRBV7-9
J: TRBJ2-7
size: few
D: .
DNA: TGTGCCAGCAGCTTATTAAGCGCAGGGTCCTACGAGCAGTACTTC
CDR3: CASSLLSAGSYEQYF

V: TRBV20-1
J: TRBJ2-6
size: few
D: .
DNA: TGCAGTGCTAGAGATCGCGTTAGCTCTGGGGCCAACGTCCTGACTTTC
CDR3: CSARDRVSSGANVLTF

V: TRBV6-2/TRBV6-3
J: TRBJ1-1
size: few
D: .
DNA: TGTGCCAGCGGAATCAGGCCGGTCCAAAGGTTAGAAGCTTTCTTT
CDR3: CASGIRPVQRLEAFF

V: TRBV6-2/TRBV6-3
J: TRBJ2-7
size: few
D: TRBD2
DNA: TGTGCCAGCAGTAGACTAGCGAACTACGAGCAGTACTTC
CDR3: CASSRLANYEQYF

V: TRBV28
J: TRBJ2-2
size: few
D: .
DNA: TGTGCCAGCAGTTCCGGGACTCGGGAGCTGTTTTTT
CDR3: CASSSGTRELFF

V: TRBV4-3
J: TRBJ2-1
size: few
D: TRBD2
DNA: TGCGCCAGCAGCCAAGATAGTTCGGGACTAGCGGATGAGCAGTTCTTC
CDR3: CASSQDSSGLADEQFF

V: TRBV5-1
J: TRBJ2-1
size: many
D: .
DNA: TGCGCCAGCAGCCAAATGAGTTTGGACAAGGGAAGTGAGCAGTTCTTC
CDR3: CASSQMSLDKGSEQFF

V: TRBV12-5
J: TRBJ2-1
size: few
D: TRBD1
DNA: TGTGCTAGTGCCTTCACGGGACAGGGGTACAATGAGCAGTTCTTC
CDR3: CASAFTGQGYNEQFF

V: TRBV7-2
J: TRBJ1-1
size: few
D: TRBD1
DNA: TGTGCCAGCAGCTTAGGTCCCGGGACAGTGAAGAACACTGAAGCTTTCTTT
CDR3: CASSLGPGTVKNTEAFF

V: TRBV7-2
J: TRBJ2-1
size: few
D: .
DNA: TGTGCCAGCAGCTTAGGGGGAAGCGACAATGAGCAGTTCTTC
CDR3: CASSLGGSDNEQFF

V: TRBV6-6
J: TRBJ1-3
size: few
D: .
DNA: TGTGCCAGCAAGGGTCCTGAAAACACCATATATTTT
CDR3: CASKGPENTIYF

V: TRBV27
J: TRBJ2-1
size: .
D: .
DNA: TGTGCCAGCAGTTTGCCCCCGGGGAGCTCCTACAATGAGCAGTTCTTC
CDR3: CASSLPPGSSYNEQFF

V: TRBV6-6
J: TRBJ2-7
size: few
D: .
DNA: TGTGCCAGCAGTTTACCTAGCTTCGCCGAGCAGTACTTC
CDR3: CASSLPSFAEQYF

V: TRBV5-1
J: TRBJ2-7
size: few
D: TRBD2
DNA: TGCGCCAGCAGCTCCCTAGCGGGAGATCAGCAGTACTTC
CDR3: CASSSLAGDQQYF

V: TRBV14
J: TRBJ1-3
size: .
D: .
DNA: TGTGCCAGCAGCCAGGTCGGTTTTGGCTCTGGAAACACCATATATTTT
CDR3: CASSQVGFGSGNTIYF

V: TRBV24-1
J: TRBJ2-2
size: .
D: TRBD2
DNA: TGTGCCACCAGTGGACTAGCGGGAGACCAGAACACCGGGGAGCTGTTTTTT
CDR3: CATSGLAGDQNTGELFF

V: TRBV30
J: TRBJ2-1
size: few
D: TRBD2
DNA: TGTGCCTCCCGGAGTGGTAGCGGGAGGCATTCCTACAATGAGCAGTTCTTC
CDR3: CASRSGSGRHSYNEQFF

V: TRBV5-5
J: TRBJ2-7
size: few
D: TRBD1
DNA: TGTGCCAGCAGCTTGGCCAGGGGACAGGGATACGAGCAGTACTTC
CDR3: CASSLARGQGYEQYF